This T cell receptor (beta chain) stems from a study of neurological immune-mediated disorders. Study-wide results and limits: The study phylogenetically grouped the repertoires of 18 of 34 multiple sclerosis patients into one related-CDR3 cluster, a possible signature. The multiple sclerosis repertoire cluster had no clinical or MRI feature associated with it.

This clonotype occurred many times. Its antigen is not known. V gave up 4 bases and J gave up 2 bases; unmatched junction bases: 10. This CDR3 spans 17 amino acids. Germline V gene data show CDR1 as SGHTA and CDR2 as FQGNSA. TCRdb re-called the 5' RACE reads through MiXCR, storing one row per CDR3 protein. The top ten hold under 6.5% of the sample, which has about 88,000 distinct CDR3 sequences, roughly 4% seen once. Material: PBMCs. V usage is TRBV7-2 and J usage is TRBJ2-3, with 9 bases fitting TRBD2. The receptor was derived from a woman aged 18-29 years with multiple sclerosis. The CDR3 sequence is CASSSGGSGGPTDTQYF. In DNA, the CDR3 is TGTGCCAGCAGCTCGGGGGGTAGCGGGGGACCCACAGATACGCAGTATTTT.